A selection of T cell receptor beta chains follows, all from one sample in a study of blood T cell repertoires in COVID-19. Data came from immunoSEQ multiplex PCR; TCRdb stores just in-frame clones and leaves some out. The sample yields 150,000 to 200,000 clones, over 75% seen once. The sample taken for sequencing was peripheral blood. These TCRs come from a person aged 70 to 85 with COVID-19, enrolled during active disease. CDR3s include the opening cysteine and the closing phenylalanine or tryptophan. A D gene is named only where the DNA matches it firmly. Only some rows state a clone size, as once, few, many or a class for expanded clones.

>TRBJ1-5|NA|NA|TRBV9|15
CASSVEGVSNQPQHF
TGTGCCAGCAGCGTAGAAGGGGTCTCCAATCAGCCCCAGCATTTT
>TRBJ1-6|NA|TRBD1|TRBV12-3/TRBV12-4|12
CASNRGSSPLHF
TGTGCCAGCAACAGGGGGAGTTCACCCCTCCACTTT
>TRBJ1-5|NA|TRBD1|TRBV19|17
CASSIGTGGDSNQPQHF
TGTGCCAGTAGTATTGGTACAGGGGGGGATAGCAATCAGCCCCAGCATTTT
>TRBJ2-7|NA|TRBD1|TRBV7-8|12
CARYRGPYEQYF
TGTGCCCGCTACAGGGGCCCCTACGAGCAGTACTTC
>TRBJ2-3|NA|TRBD2|TRBV2|16
CASSALAGAGTDTQYF
TGTGCCAGCAGCGCCCTAGCGGGGGCGGGGACAGATACGCAGTATTTT
>TRBJ2-7|NA|NA|TRBV19|13
CASSINAGPEQYF
TGTGCCAGTAGTATTAACGCCGGTCCCGAGCAGTACTTC
>TRBJ2-7|NA|NA|TRBV5-4|18
CASSLAGGRRSYSYEQYF
TGTGCCAGCAGCTTGGCCGGAGGGCGGCGCAGCTACTCCTACGAGCAGTACTTC
>TRBJ2-5|NA|TRBD1|TRBV6-2/TRBV6-3|14
CASSDRTGQETQYF
TGTGCCAGCAGTGATAGGACAGGCCAAGAGACCCAGTACTTC
>TRBJ1-4|once|NA|TRBV28|15
CASRKAGSTNEKLFF
TGTGCCAGCAGGAAGGCAGGGTCAACTAATGAAAAACTGTTTTTT
>TRBJ2-5|NA|NA|TRBV7-3|14
CASRALGEQETQYF
TGTGCCAGCAGGGCACTGGGCGAACAAGAGACCCAGTACTTC